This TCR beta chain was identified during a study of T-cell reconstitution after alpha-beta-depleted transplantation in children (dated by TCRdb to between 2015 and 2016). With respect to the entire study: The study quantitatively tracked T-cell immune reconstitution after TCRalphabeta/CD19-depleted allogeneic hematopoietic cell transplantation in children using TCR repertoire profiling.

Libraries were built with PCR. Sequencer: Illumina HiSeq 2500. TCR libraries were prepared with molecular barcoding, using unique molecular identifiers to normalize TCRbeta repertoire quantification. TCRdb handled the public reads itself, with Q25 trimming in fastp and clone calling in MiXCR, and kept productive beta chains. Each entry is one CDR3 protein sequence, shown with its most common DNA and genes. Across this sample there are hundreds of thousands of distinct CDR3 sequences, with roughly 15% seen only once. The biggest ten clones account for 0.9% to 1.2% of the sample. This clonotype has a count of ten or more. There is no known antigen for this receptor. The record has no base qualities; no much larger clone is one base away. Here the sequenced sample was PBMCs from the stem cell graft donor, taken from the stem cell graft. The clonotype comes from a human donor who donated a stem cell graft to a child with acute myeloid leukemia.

The sequence in DNA is TGCAGTGCCGGAGACGGGGCAGGGGAAAGTAGCAATCAGCCCCAGCATTTT. The resulting protein is CSAGDGAGESSNQPQHF. The chain is assembled from TRBV20-1 and TRBJ1-5, with TRBD1 tentatively as D gene (6 bases match). V is clipped by 6 bases and J by 0 bases, and the sequence between their germline boundaries is 21 bases long. The CDR3 has 17 amino acids, counting the end cysteine and phenylalanine. Only the CDR3 DNA stays, 51 bases, in frame from base 1. CDR1 and CDR2 (DFQATT, SNEGSKA) derive from the germline V gene (reference sequence).